This TCR beta chain appears in the sequencing data of a study of shared clonotypes between healthy human individuals. Overall study results and limits: Relative to memory subsets, naive subsets generally showed larger estimated richness. Rarefaction gave evidence that sorted-subset sequencing remained incomplete despite large depth.

CD8 cells classed as naive were CD45RO-negative and positively selected for CCR7, excluding terminally differentiated effector memory CD45RA+ cells. The CDR3 totals 13 residues. The germline V gene has CDR1 MNHNS and CDR2 SASEGT. Trimming removed 4 bases at V and 2 bases at J, with 8 bases between. This was a deep-level run. The protocol was immunoSEQ multiplex PCR, while the TCRdb copy is restricted to in-frame clones and leaves out a portion. The table includes about 2.1 million clones, just under 95% detected once. This clone was recorded once. The target antigen is unknown. The chain combines TRBV6-1 with TRBJ2-5; D gene uncertain. Material: naive CD8+ T cells from PBMCs. The receptor's source is a man aged 18 to 30 in good health. Some clones in this sample may be carry-over from other donors' samples. The CDR3 DNA sequence: TGTGCCAGCAGTGCTCCTCCTCAAGAGACCCAGTACTTC. Encoded protein: CASSAPPQETQYF.